Below, 6 T cell receptor beta chains from the same sample are listed, as sequenced in a study of T cells after yellow fever vaccination. TCRdb re-analysed the 5' RACE reads in MiXCR, keeping a single row per CDR3 protein. The table shows around 330,000 distinct CDR3 sequences, with around 3.9% occurring only once. This sample comprised PBMCs, obtained on the day of the yellow fever booster vaccination. These receptors were collected from a young man who received the YFV17D yellow fever vaccine.

This clonotype was seen at least ten times. No conserved phenylalanine or tryptophan is present at the end of the CDR3, so a read error is the likely explanation. The DNA is omitted, as the CDR3 cannot be located on it reliably, and the CDR3 follows TCRdb's listing. The chain links TRBV18 to TRBJ2-5; the listed D gene, TRBD1, was not tested against the DNA. With termini counted, the CDR3 has 13 amino acids. Germline values: CDR1 KGHSH, CDR2 LQKENI. The CDR3 protein is CASSPSDRGSIGL.

V gene TRBV30 combines with J gene TRBJ2-7; D is unresolved. The CDR3 totals 11 residues. From germline, CDR1 is GTSNPN and CDR2 SVGIG (reference sequence). V was pared by 0 bases and J by 6 bases, with 6 bases between. The CDR3 region is CAWSVLLEQYF. The CDR3 DNA reads TGTGCCTGGAGTGTACTCCTCGAGCAGTACTTC.

This clonotype was seen many times. The CDR3: CASSRQGSSTDTQYF. In DNA, the CDR3 is TGTGCCAGCAGTCGACAGGGCTCTAGCACAGATACGCAGTATTTT. The gene calls are TRBV12-3 or TRBV12-4 and TRBJ2-3; 7 bases match TRBD1. With V trimmed by 5 bases and J by 0 bases, 5 bases remained unmatched. The CDR3 runs to 15 residues.

This clonotype was counted only a few times. The rearrangement joins TRBV4-1 to TRBJ1-2, with a weak D call TRBD1 (5 bases). V was shortened by 2 bases and J by 4 bases, with 11 bases between the two germline ends. This CDR3 has 14 amino acids. CDR1 and CDR2 (germline): MGHRA, YSYEKL. In DNA, the CDR3 is TGCGCCAGCAGCCAAATAATAGACAGCTATGGCTACACCTTC. It translates to CASSQIIDSYGYTF.

Of note for this clonotype: A much larger clone sits a single nucleotide away, making a read error possible. The CDR3 region is CSGGHPGTLGPLHF. CDR3 DNA sequence: TGCAGTGGTGGCCATCCAGGGACGTTGGGACCCCTCCACTTT. This chain connects TRBV20-1 to TRBJ1-6, with D possibly being TRBD1 (5 bases). CDR1 and CDR2 (germline): DFQATT, SNEGSKA (reference sequence). Trimming left V 7 bases short and J 12 bases short, with 22 bases between. This CDR3 region has 14 residues.

The chain carries TRBV10-1 and TRBJ2-3, with D unresolved. This CDR3 is built from 15 residues. Per germline, CDR1 WNHNN and CDR2 SYGVQD (reference sequence). The germline V and J ends were trimmed by 2 bases and 7 bases, with 16 bases remaining between them. The CDR3 nucleotides are TGCGCCAGCAGTGAGCGTCCGGAACGCCGCAATACGCAGTATTTT. It encodes CASSERPERRNTQYF.